This T cell receptor beta chain came from a study of blood T cells in healthy people across ages. This CDR3 is built from 14 residues. Germline V gives CDR1 MGHRA, CDR2 YSYEKL. The second PCR ran roughly 7 to 12 cycles with a sample-barcoded 5' primer and J-beta primers. TCRdb re-called the 5' RACE reads through MiXCR, storing one row per CDR3 protein. The table lists just under 900,000 distinct CDR3 sequences, under 30% of them singletons. As to this clonotype: At one end, the junction sequence differs from germline, possibly due to a read error.

The sequence was collected from a woman older than 75 in good health. Sequenced material: blood. The genes are TRBV4-1 and TRBJ2-7, with 9 bases matching TRBD1. The CDR3 DNA follows: TGTGCCAGCAATCGAGGGGACAGGGTGGGCGAGCAGTACTTC. This codes for CASNRGDRVGEQYF.